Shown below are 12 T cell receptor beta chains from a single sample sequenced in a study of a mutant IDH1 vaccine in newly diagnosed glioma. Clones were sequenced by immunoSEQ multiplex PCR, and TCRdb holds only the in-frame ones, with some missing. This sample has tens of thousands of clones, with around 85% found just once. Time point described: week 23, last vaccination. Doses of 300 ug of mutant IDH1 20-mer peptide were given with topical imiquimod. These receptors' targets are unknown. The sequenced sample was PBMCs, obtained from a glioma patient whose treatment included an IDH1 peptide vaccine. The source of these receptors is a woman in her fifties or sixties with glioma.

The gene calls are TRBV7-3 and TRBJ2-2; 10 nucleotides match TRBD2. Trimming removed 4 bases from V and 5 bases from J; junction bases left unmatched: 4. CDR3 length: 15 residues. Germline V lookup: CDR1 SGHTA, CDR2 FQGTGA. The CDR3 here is CASSSLAGVTGELFF. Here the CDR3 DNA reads TGTGCCAGCAGCTCTCTAGCGGGAGTTACCGGGGAGCTGTTTTTT. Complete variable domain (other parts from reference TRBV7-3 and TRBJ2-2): GAGVSQTPSNKVTEKGKYVELRCDPISGHTALYWYRQSLGQGPEFLIYFQGTGAADDSGLPNDRFFAVRPEGSVSTLKIQRTERGDSAVYLCASSSLAGVTGELFFGEGSRLTVL.

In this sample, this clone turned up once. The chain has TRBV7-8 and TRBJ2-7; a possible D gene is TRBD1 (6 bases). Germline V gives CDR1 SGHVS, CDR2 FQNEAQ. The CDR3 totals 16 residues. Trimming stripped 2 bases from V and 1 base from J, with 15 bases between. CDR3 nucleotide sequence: TGTGCCAGCAGCTTATTCGCGGCCGGACAGTCCTACGAGCAGTACTTC. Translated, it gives CASSLFAAGQSYEQYF.

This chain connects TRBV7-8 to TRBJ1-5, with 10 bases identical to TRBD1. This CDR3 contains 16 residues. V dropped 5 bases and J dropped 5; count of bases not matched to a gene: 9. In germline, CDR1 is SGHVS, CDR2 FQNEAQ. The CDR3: CASSPTTGTGDQPQHF. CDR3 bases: TGTGCCAGCAGCCCTACGACCGGGACAGGGGATCAGCCCCAGCATTTT.

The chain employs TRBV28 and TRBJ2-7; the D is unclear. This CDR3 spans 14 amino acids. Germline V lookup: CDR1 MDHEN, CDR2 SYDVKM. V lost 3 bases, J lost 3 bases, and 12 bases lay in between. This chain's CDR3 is CASSLVGLYYEQYF. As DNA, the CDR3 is TGTGCCAGCAGTTTGGTCGGGCTTTACTACGAGCAGTACTTC.

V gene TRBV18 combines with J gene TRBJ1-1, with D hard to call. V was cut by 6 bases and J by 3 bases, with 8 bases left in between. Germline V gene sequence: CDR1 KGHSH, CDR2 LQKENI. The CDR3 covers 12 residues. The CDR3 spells CASSPTDTEAFF. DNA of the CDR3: TGTGCCAGCTCCCCCACGGACACTGAAGCTTTCTTT.

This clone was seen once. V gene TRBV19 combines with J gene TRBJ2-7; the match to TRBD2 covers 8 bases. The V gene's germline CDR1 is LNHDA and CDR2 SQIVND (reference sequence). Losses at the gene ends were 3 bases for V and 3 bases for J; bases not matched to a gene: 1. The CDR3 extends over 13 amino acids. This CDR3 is CASSMGTSYEQYF. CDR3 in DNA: TGTGCCAGTAGTATGGGGACTAGCTACGAGCAGTACTTC. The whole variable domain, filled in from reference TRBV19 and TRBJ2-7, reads DGGITQSPKYLFRKEGQNVTLSCEQNLNHDAMYWYRQDPGQGLRLIYYSQIVNDFQKGDIAEGYSVSREKKESFPLTVTSAQKNPTAFYLCASSMGTSYEQYFGPGTRLTVT.

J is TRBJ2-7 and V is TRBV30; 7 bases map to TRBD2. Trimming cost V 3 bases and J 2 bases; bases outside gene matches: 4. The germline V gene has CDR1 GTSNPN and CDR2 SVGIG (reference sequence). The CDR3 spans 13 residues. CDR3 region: CAWSGGYAYEQYF. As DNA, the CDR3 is TGTGCCTGGAGCGGGGGGTATGCCTACGAGCAGTACTTC.

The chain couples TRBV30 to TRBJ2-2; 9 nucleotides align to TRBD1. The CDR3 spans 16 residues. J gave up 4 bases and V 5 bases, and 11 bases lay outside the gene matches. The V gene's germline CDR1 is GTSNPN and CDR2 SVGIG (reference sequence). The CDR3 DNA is TGTGCCTGGGATCCGGACAGGGGCAGCGGCACCGGGGAGCTGTTTTTT. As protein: CAWDPDRGSGTGELFF.

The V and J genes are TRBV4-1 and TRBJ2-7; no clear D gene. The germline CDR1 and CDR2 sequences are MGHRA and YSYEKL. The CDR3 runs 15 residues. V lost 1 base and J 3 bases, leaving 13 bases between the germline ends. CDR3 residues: CASSQVPLNGYEQYF. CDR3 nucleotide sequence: TGCGCCAGCAGCCAAGTCCCGTTGAACGGCTACGAGCAGTACTTC.

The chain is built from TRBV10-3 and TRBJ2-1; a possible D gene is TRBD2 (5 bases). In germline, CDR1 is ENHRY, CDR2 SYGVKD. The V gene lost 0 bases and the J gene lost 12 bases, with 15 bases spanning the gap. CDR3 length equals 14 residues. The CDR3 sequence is CAISESTWEKGQFF. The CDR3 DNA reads TGTGCCATCAGTGAGTCGACGTGGGAGAAAGGGCAGTTCTTC.

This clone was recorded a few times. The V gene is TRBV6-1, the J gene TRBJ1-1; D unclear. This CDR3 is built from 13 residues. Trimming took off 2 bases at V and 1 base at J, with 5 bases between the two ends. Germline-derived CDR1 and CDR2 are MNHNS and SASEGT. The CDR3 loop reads CASSEIANTEAFF. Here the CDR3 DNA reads TGTGCCAGCAGTGAAATAGCGAACACTGAAGCTTTCTTT.

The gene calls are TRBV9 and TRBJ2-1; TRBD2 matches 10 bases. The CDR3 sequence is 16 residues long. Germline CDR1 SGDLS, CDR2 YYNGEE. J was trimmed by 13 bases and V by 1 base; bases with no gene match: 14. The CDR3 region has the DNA TGTGCCAGCAGCGTAACTAGCGGGATTTCCCTTTCACGCCAGTTCTTC. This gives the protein CASSVTSGISLSRQFF.